Each of the 2 T cell receptor beta chains below was sequenced from the same sample in a study of shared clonotypes between healthy human individuals. Naive CD8 cells, CD45RO-negative and positively selected for CCR7, excluded terminally differentiated effector memory CD45RA+ cells. Some clones are missing from TCRdb's copy, which holds only in-frame ones; the method was immunoSEQ multiplex PCR. This sample has about 2,100,000 clones, with more than 85% found just once. The sequenced material came from naive CD8+ T cells from PBMCs. The receptor set was obtained from a man in his late teens or twenties in good health. Some clones in this sample may be carry-over from other donors' samples.

For the CDR3, the DNA is TGTGCCAGCAGTGGGACTTATGAAGCTTTCTTT. It encodes CASSGTYEAFF. The chain has TRBV6-6 and TRBJ1-1, with a weak D call TRBD1 (5 bases). From germline, CDR1 is MNHNY and CDR2 SVGAGI (reference sequence). CDR3 length: 11 residues. V was clipped by 5 bases and J by 7 bases, with 8 bases between them.

This chain joins TRBV5-5 and TRBJ2-7; 7 positions match TRBD2. From germline, CDR1 is SGHKS and CDR2 YYEKEE (reference sequence). V lost 4 bases, J lost 2 bases, and 12 bases stayed unmatched. The CDR3 length is 16 residues. In DNA, the CDR3 is TGTGCCAGCAGCAAGAATAAGGGGACTACCACCTACGAGCAGTACTTC. This translates into CASSKNKGTTTYEQYF.